One TCR beta chain is described in this entry. This sample is part of a study of blood T cell repertoires in COVID-19. Study-level information: PBMCs, B-cell-depleted T cells, or T cells were the source of the cDNA or gDNA that made up the material.

In the study's own analysis: Reference gene primer amplification gave estimated nucleated cell counts. Profiled with immunoSEQ multiplex PCR; TCRdb holds only in-frame clones, not every one. V and J calls and clone size follow that table, whereas D and trimming were derived from the DNA. Here the sample spans 65,000 to 70,000 clones, 85% being singletons. The V end was cut by 3 bases, the J end by 4 bases, with 18 bases between. The CDR3 length is 16 residues. In germline, CDR1 is SGHTA, CDR2 FQGNSA. The gene calls are TRBV7-2 and TRBJ1-1, with D maybe TRBD1 (6 bases). The sample consisted of peripheral blood. The receptor's source is a man older than 75 with acute or convalescent COVID-19. Here the CDR3 DNA reads TGTGCCAGCAGCTTCTCGGAGAGGGGGAGGGGCACTGAAGCTTTCTTT. Its protein product is CASSFSERGRGTEAFF.